One and the same sample provided the 19 T cell receptor beta chains below, sequenced in a study of CD8+ T cells in alopecia areata. Reverse transcription of extracted RNA yielded cDNA, which provided the sequencing template. Produced via immunoSEQ multiplex PCR; TCRdb's table is partial and in-frame only. The sample contains around 200,000 clones, about 63% of which appear only once. The source material was CD4+ T cells sorted from blood, sampled at week 0. These receptors originate from a human donor with alopecia areata.

This chain links TRBV29-1 with TRBJ1-1; the match to TRBD1 covers 7 bases. The CDR3 loop spans 15 amino acids. The V gene's germline CDR1 is SQVTM and CDR2 ANQGSEA. Unmatched junction bases numbered 11, after V lost 6 bases and J lost 1 base. As DNA, the CDR3 is TGCAGCGTCGTAGAACTGAGGGACAGGAACACTGAAGCTTTCTTT. Amino acids: CSVVELRDRNTEAFF.

The J gene is TRBJ1-6, the V gene TRBV25-1, with TRBD1 identical over 8 bases. The CDR3 spans 14 residues. V shed 5 bases, J shed 7 bases, and the junction held 4 bases outside the gene matches. Germline lookup yields CDR1 MGHDK and CDR2 SYGVNS. CDR3 DNA: TGTGCCAGCAGTCTCCAGGGGGCAAATTCACCCCTCCACTTT. Encoded protein: CASSLQGANSPLHF.

The chain joins TRBV7-9 to TRBJ1-1; D not certain. V shed 1 base and J shed 0 bases, with 6 bases lying between them. Germline V CDR1 and CDR2: SEHNR, FQNEAQ (reference sequence). The CDR3 length is 14 residues. CDR3 sequence: CASSLEVMNTEAFF. The DNA of the CDR3 is TGTGCCAGCAGCTTAGAGGTGATGAACACTGAAGCTTTCTTT.

This sequence joins TRBV2 and TRBJ1-1; TRBD1 matches at 8 bases. Germline V gene data show CDR1 as SNHLY and CDR2 as FYNNEI. With 5 bases clipped from V and 10 bases from J, the junction kept 3 bases outside the gene matches. This CDR3 is 11 amino acids long. Written as DNA, the CDR3 is TGTGCCAGCAGTCCGGACAGGGCAGCTTTCTTT. It is translated as CASSPDRAAFF.

V gene TRBV30 combines with J gene TRBJ1-1; no definite D call. Germline-derived CDR1 and CDR2 are GTSNPN and SVGIG (reference sequence). Trimming removed 5 bases at V and 3 bases at J, with 7 bases between. The CDR3 runs to 11 residues. In DNA form, the CDR3 reads TGTGCCTGGGACGGGGACACTGAAGCTTTCTTT. Its protein product is CAWDGDTEAFF. Combining the CDR3 with reference TRBV30 and TRBJ1-1 gives the whole variable domain SQTIHQWPATLVQPVGSPLSLECTVEGTSNPNLYWYRQAAGRGLQLLFYSVGIGQISSEVPQNLSASRPQDRQFILSSKKLLLSDSGFYLCAWDGDTEAFFGQGTRLTVV.

This clone was observed a few times. The chain is built from TRBV10-3 and TRBJ2-1, with 9 bases fitting TRBD2. Germline trimming cut 4 bases from V and 5 bases from J; bases unmatched to any gene: 6. The length of the CDR3 is 15 residues. CDR1 ENHRY and CDR2 SYGVKD come from the germline V gene. CDR3 in amino acids: CAISVAGGTNNEQFF. The DNA of the CDR3 is TGTGCCATCAGTGTCGCGGGGGGGACGAACAATGAGCAGTTCTTC.

This clone was seen more than once but under ten times. The CDR3 region is CSGGVHSTDTQYF. CDR3 DNA: TGCAGCGGGGGGGTACACAGCACAGATACGCAGTATTTT. The chain recombines TRBV29-1 with TRBJ2-3; tentative D call: TRBD2 (6 bases). The CDR3 consists of 13 residues. CDR1 and CDR2 from the germline V gene are SQVTM and ANQGSEA. V was shortened by 7 bases and J by 0 bases, with 11 bases between the two germline ends.

This clone was picked up a small number of times. The chain employs TRBV4-3 and TRBJ2-3, with 12 bases fitting TRBD2. This CDR3 comprises 17 residues. Germline assignment: CDR1 LGHNA and CDR2 YSLEER. J gave up 2 bases and V 3 bases, and 6 bases lay outside the gene matches. This chain's CDR3 is CASSQGTSGGTTDTQYF. CDR3 in DNA: TGCGCCAGCAGCCAGGGTACTAGCGGGGGGACCACAGATACGCAGTATTTT.

The gene calls are TRBV30 and TRBJ1-1; 7 positions match TRBD1. This CDR3 is built from 15 residues. The germline gives CDR1 GTSNPN, CDR2 SVGIG (reference sequence). V shed 3 bases, J shed 3 bases, and the junction held 10 bases outside the gene matches. The CDR3 reads CAWRRQGEGDTEAFF. CDR3 coding DNA: TGTGCCTGGAGGCGACAGGGCGAGGGGGACACTGAAGCTTTCTTT.

V and J are TRBV5-4 and TRBJ1-2, with 8 bases fitting TRBD1. The CDR3 spans 14 residues. CDR1 is SGHNT and CDR2 is YYREEE in the germline V gene (reference sequence). Trimming cost V 5 bases and J 8 bases; bases outside gene matches: 11. CDR3 nucleotide sequence: TGTGCCAGCAGGCGGACAGGGCAGAAGGGGGGCTACACCTTC. Residues: CASRRTGQKGGYTF.

V gene TRBV18 combines with J gene TRBJ2-1; 10 nucleotides line up with TRBD2. The germline gives CDR1 KGHSH, CDR2 LQKENI. Trimming cost V 1 base and J 1 base; bases outside gene matches: 13. This CDR3 spans 20 amino acids. CDR3 DNA sequence: TGTGCCAGCTCACCACTGAGAAGCGGGGGGGCCTTAGGTTCCTACAATGAGCAGTTCTTC. Residues: CASSPLRSGGALGSYNEQFF.

This clone has a handful of counts. This chain joins TRBV7-7 and TRBJ2-1; TRBD2 matches 10 bases. Trimming removed 5 bases from V and 9 bases from J; junction bases left unmatched: 4. The CDR3 extends over 13 amino acids. CDR1 is SSHAT, CDR2 FNYEAQ, per germline (reference sequence). CDR3 coding DNA: TGTGCCAGCAGCGTTTCTAGCGGGGGTGAGCAGTTCTTC. This encodes CASSVSSGGEQFF.

This chain uses TRBV5-1 with TRBJ1-2; tentative D call: TRBD1 (5 bases). CDR1 and CDR2 from the germline V gene are SGHRS and YFSETQ. The CDR3 consists of 15 residues. The V and J ends lost 3 bases and 2 bases respectively, with 14 bases between them. Written as DNA, the CDR3 is TGCGCCAGCAGCTCAAACCAAGGGGAGAACTATGGCTACACCTTC. Protein sequence: CASSSNQGENYGYTF.

The V gene is TRBV7-3, the J gene TRBJ1-1, with D perhaps matching TRBD1 (6 bases). V lost 4 bases, J lost 6 bases, and 9 bases lay in between. CDR3 size: 12 residues. Germline-derived CDR1 and CDR2 are SGHTA and FQGTGA. CDR3 protein: CASSSQGSEAFF. The CDR3 bases are TGTGCCAGCAGCTCACAGGGCTCTGAAGCTTTCTTT.

Remarks on this clone: Other nucleotide sequences in the sample specify the same CDR3. V usage is TRBV4-3 and J usage is TRBJ1-1; possibly TRBD1 for D (5 bases). Germline V lookup: CDR1 LGHNA, CDR2 YSLEER. V lost 0 bases and J lost 4, with 6 bases in between. This CDR3 is built from 13 residues. The CDR3 protein is CASSQDRGTEAFF. The CDR3 coding sequence is TGCGCCAGCAGCCAAGATAGGGGCACTGAAGCTTTCTTT.

This clone has only a few counts. The CDR3 loop is CASSLFQGNSPLHF. The CDR3 DNA follows: TGTGCCAGCAGCTTGTTCCAGGGTAATTCACCCCTCCACTTT. The chain has TRBV5-4 and TRBJ1-6, with D possibly matching TRBD1 (5 bases). Germline V lookup: CDR1 SGHNT, CDR2 YYREEE (reference sequence). V lost 1 base and J lost 6, with 8 bases in between. This CDR3 is built from 14 residues.

This chain links TRBV30 with TRBJ1-6; tentatively, D is TRBD1 (6 bases). The germline gives CDR1 GTSNPN, CDR2 SVGIG (reference sequence). The CDR3 is made up of 14 amino acids. V was cut by 1 base and J by 14 bases, with 18 bases left in between. The DNA for the CDR3 is TGTGCCTGGAGTGCCCGTTTACAGGGCCGATCCCTCCACTTT. Its translation is CAWSARLQGRSLHF.

As for this clone: The identical CDR3 is also encoded by other nucleotide sequences in the sample. The chain uses TRBV29-1 and TRBJ2-7; 10 bases match TRBD2. From germline, CDR1 is SQVTM and CDR2 ANQGSEA. V shed 6 bases and J 4 bases; nucleotides not matched to a gene: 9. CDR3 size: 14 residues. The CDR3, as DNA: TGCAGCGTCGGATGGACTAGCGGATCTTACGAGCAGTACTTC. This encodes CSVGWTSGSYEQYF.

The V gene is TRBV29-1, the J gene TRBJ1-1; no firm D call. This CDR3 has 11 residues. Germline assignment: CDR1 SQVTM and CDR2 ANQGSEA. V was cut by 6 bases and J by 5 bases, with 10 bases left in between. The CDR3 coding sequence is TGCAGCGTCGTGAGAGGGACTGAAGCTTTCTTT. Its protein product is CSVVRGTEAFF.